These 30 T cell receptor beta chains were sequenced from one sample in a study of blood T cell repertoires in COVID-19. Profiling relied on immunoSEQ multiplex PCR, and the TCRdb table lists in-frame clones only, not all of them. The sample shows some 140,000 clones, approximately 77% of them seen only once. Material for sequencing was peripheral blood. These receptors originate from an elderly man with acute or convalescent COVID-19.

The chain employs TRBV7-9 and TRBJ1-3, with 7 bases aligning to TRBD1. The V segment lost 5 bases and the J segment 0 bases; nucleotides outside the gene matches: 4. The CDR3 extends over 15 amino acids. The germline V gene has CDR1 SEHNR and CDR2 FQNEAQ (reference sequence). CDR3 amino acids: CASSADRVSGNTIYF. The CDR3 nucleotides are TGTGCCAGCAGCGCAGACAGGGTCTCTGGAAACACCATATATTTT.

This clone occurred a few times. This rearrangement joins TRBV6-4 to TRBJ1-6, with 10 bases fitting TRBD1. This CDR3 comprises 16 residues. V shed 3 bases, J shed 7 bases, and the junction held 6 bases outside the gene matches. In germline, CDR1 is MRHNA, CDR2 SNTAGT. The CDR3, as DNA: TGTGCCAGCAGTGAAACTGACAGGGGGCGAAATTCACCCCTCCACTTT. Encoded protein: CASSETDRGRNSPLHF.

The gene calls are TRBV2 and TRBJ1-1; tentative D call: TRBD1 (6 bases). This CDR3 has 15 residues. Germline V gives CDR1 SNHLY, CDR2 FYNNEI. The V and J ends lost 3 bases and 4 bases respectively, with 15 bases between them. The CDR3 region has the DNA TGTGCCAGCAGTGACGGAGCAGGGGTAACCACTGAAGCTTTCTTT. Its translation is CASSDGAGVTTEAFF.

For the CDR3, the DNA is TGTGCCACCAGTGATTTCGGGGAAGGCTACACCTTC. Protein product: CATSDFGEGYTF. The V gene is TRBV24-1, the J gene TRBJ1-2; D gene unclear. This CDR3 contains 12 residues. V lost 1 base, J lost 8 bases, and 7 bases lay in between. Per germline, CDR1 KGHDR and CDR2 SFDVKD.

The genes are TRBV19 and TRBJ1-2, with TRBD1 matching over 8 bases. Germline V gene sequence: CDR1 LNHDA, CDR2 SQIVND (reference sequence). The ends lost 4 bases at V and 4 bases at J; junction bases unmatched: 8. The CDR3 is 15 residues long. CDR3 residues: CASSTVQGAGYGYTF. CDR3 in DNA: TGTGCCAGTAGTACCGTCCAGGGGGCAGGCTATGGCTACACCTTC. The full variable domain, its missing parts supplied by reference TRBV19 and TRBJ1-2, is DGGITQSPKYLFRKEGQNVTLSCEQNLNHDAMYWYRQDPGQGLRLIYYSQIVNDFQKGDIAEGYSVSREKKESFPLTVTSAQKNPTAFYLCASSTVQGAGYGYTFGSGTRLTVV.

This clone was picked up a small number of times. The sample holds other DNA sequences that translate to the same CDR3. The chain employs TRBV5-4 and TRBJ1-1; D remains unclear. Germline V gene lookup returns CDR1 SGHNT and CDR2 YYREEE (reference sequence). V was pared by 4 bases and J by 1 base, with 11 bases between. The CDR3 has 14 residues. Here the CDR3 reads CASSPRRENTEAFF. The CDR3 bases are TGTGCCAGCAGCCCTCGGCGGGAGAACACTGAAGCTTTCTTT. Variable domain in full (rest from reference TRBV5-4 and TRBJ1-1): ETGVTQSPTHLIKTRGQQVTLRCSSQSGHNTVSWYQQALGQGPQFIFQYYREEENGRGNFPPRFSGLQFPNYSSELNVNALELDDSALYLCASSPRRENTEAFFGQGTRLTVV.

This clone is categorized as medium-sized. The rearrangement links TRBV6-5 to TRBJ1-3; 7 nucleotides match TRBD1. CDR3 length: 13 amino acids. The ends lost 6 bases at V and 4 bases at J; junction bases unmatched: 3. In germline, CDR1 is MNHEY, CDR2 SVGAGI. CDR3 sequence reads: CASRQGYGNTIYF. The CDR3 bases are TGTGCCAGCAGACAGGGGTACGGAAACACCATATATTTT.

The genes are TRBV11-1 and TRBJ2-1; TRBD2 agrees at 16 bases. CDR1 and CDR2 (germline): SGHAT, FQDESV (reference sequence). V was pared by 3 bases and J by 7 bases, with 3 bases of the junction left unmatched. This CDR3 comprises 16 residues. CDR3 nucleotide sequence: TGTGCCAGCAGCTTGGGACTAGCGGGGGGGCAGAATGAGCAGTTCTTC. Translating it yields CASSLGLAGGQNEQFF.

The gene calls are TRBV29-1 and TRBJ2-5, with TRBD1 matching over 9 bases. The CDR3 length is 12 residues. V lost 4 bases to trimming and J lost 6 bases; unmatched junction nucleotides: 3. Germline assignment: CDR1 SQVTM and CDR2 ANQGSEA. This CDR3 reads CSVGQGGKTQYF. For the CDR3, the DNA is TGCAGCGTTGGACAGGGGGGAAAGACCCAGTACTTC.

The rearrangement joins TRBV6-5 to TRBJ1-1, with 9 bases lining up with TRBD1. CDR1 MNHEY and CDR2 SVGAGI come from the germline V gene. Trimming cost V 4 bases and J 4 bases; bases outside gene matches: 7. The CDR3 runs to 15 residues. CDR3 sequence reads: CASSSTGGKGTEAFF. CDR3 nucleotide sequence: TGTGCCAGCAGTTCTACAGGGGGCAAGGGCACTGAAGCTTTCTTT.

This rearrangement joins TRBV4-1 to TRBJ2-5, with D perhaps matching TRBD2 (5 bases). Between the trimmed V and J ends, which lost 0 bases and 5 bases, there was a span of 10 bases. The CDR3 has 14 residues. Germline V gives CDR1 MGHRA, CDR2 YSYEKL. Here the CDR3 DNA reads TGCGCCAGCAGCCAAGATCCCGGGATGGAGACCCAGTACTTC. Translating gives CASSQDPGMETQYF.

The V gene is TRBV12-3 or TRBV12-4, the J gene TRBJ2-7; D remains ambiguous. The CDR3 has 12 residues. Trimming took off 5 bases at V and 4 bases at J, with 9 bases between the two ends. CDR3: CASSPDTYEQYF. In nucleotides, the CDR3 is TGTGCCAGCAGTCCCGACACTTACGAGCAGTACTTC.

This chain uses TRBV19 with TRBJ1-3; D call uncertain. The CDR3 consists of 12 residues. The germline V and J ends were trimmed by 9 bases and 8 bases, with 14 bases remaining between them. Germline assignment: CDR1 LNHDA and CDR2 SQIVND (reference sequence). CDR3 nucleotide sequence: TGTGCCAGCCGGGGAAGATGGGACACCATATATTTT. This sequence encodes CASRGRWDTIYF.

The rearrangement uses TRBV7-9 and TRBJ1-4; 7 nucleotides agree with TRBD1. CDR1 is SEHNR, CDR2 FQNEAQ, per germline (reference sequence). The ends lost 1 base at V and 4 bases at J; junction bases unmatched: 3. This CDR3 spans 15 amino acids. The CDR3 protein is CASSLDPGGNEKLFF. CDR3 nucleotide sequence: TGTGCCAGCAGCTTAGATCCAGGGGGTAATGAAAAACTGTTTTTT.

The V call is TRBV4-1, the J call TRBJ2-3; no reliable D call. CDR1 is MGHRA and CDR2 is YSYEKL in the germline V gene. V shed 1 base and J shed 6 bases, with 8 bases lying between them. The CDR3 contains 13 residues. CDR3 nucleotides: TGCGCCAGCAGCCAAGCAGTTCAGGATACGCAGTATTTT. Protein sequence: CASSQAVQDTQYF.

J is TRBJ2-3 and V is TRBV5-8; tentative D call: TRBD1 (6 bases). V gave up 4 bases and J gave up 2 bases, with 11 bases separating them. The germline gives CDR1 SGHTS, CDR2 YDEGEE. CDR3 length: 14 amino acids. The CDR3 is CASSPGQNTDTQYF. As DNA, the CDR3 is TGTGCCAGCAGCCCAGGACAGAACACAGATACGCAGTATTTT. Full variable domain (outside the CDR3, taken from reference TRBV5-8 and TRBJ2-3): EAGVTQSPTHLIKTRGQQATLRCSPISGHTSVYWYQQALGLGLQFLLWYDEGEERNRGNFPPRFSGRQFPNYSSELNVNALELEDSALYLCASSPGQNTDTQYFGPGTRLTVL.

The J gene is TRBJ1-3, the V gene TRBV7-7; D not certain. V lost 2 bases, J lost 9 bases, and 11 bases lay in between. This CDR3 is built from 13 residues. Germline V lookup: CDR1 SSHAT, CDR2 FNYEAQ (reference sequence). The CDR3 DNA is TGTGCCAGCAGCTTATCTAGTGAAGGCACCATATATTTT. Protein: CASSLSSEGTIYF.

The chain links TRBV7-4 to TRBJ2-7; 9 bases fit TRBD1. Germline V gene data show CDR1 as SGHVT and CDR2 as SQSDAQ. The CDR3 is 16 residues long. With 4 bases clipped from V and 2 bases from J, the junction kept 9 bases outside the gene matches. CDR3 sequence: CASSSIIRDRAYEQYF. The DNA of the CDR3 is TGTGCCAGCAGCTCGATAATCCGGGACAGGGCCTACGAGCAGTACTTC.

The chain employs TRBV6-5 and TRBJ1-2; the match to TRBD1 covers 7 bases. Germline CDR1 is MNHEY and CDR2 is SVGAGI. V lost 6 bases to trimming and J lost 5 bases; unmatched junction nucleotides: 6. This CDR3 has 13 amino acids. In DNA, the CDR3 is TGTGCCAGCAGGACAGGGCTTAGGTATGGCTACACCTTC. Translating gives CASRTGLRYGYTF.

There are many counts of this clone. The rearrangement links TRBV3-1 (or the pseudogene TRBV3-2) to TRBJ2-3, with 11 bases identical to TRBD2. This CDR3 is built from 19 residues. V was clipped by 0 bases and J by 3 bases; unmatched bases: 11. Germline V gene lookup returns CDR1 LGHDT and CDR2 YNNKEL (reference sequence). The CDR3 region is CASSQDPHPSGGKTDTQYF. In nucleotides, the CDR3 is TGTGCCAGCAGCCAAGATCCCCACCCTAGCGGGGGGAAGACAGATACGCAGTATTTT.

The rearrangement links TRBV18 to TRBJ1-1, with D tentatively TRBD1 (6 bases). The CDR3 has 13 amino acids. Between the trimmed V and J ends, which lost 5 bases and 3 bases, there was a span of 10 bases. CDR1 and CDR2 (germline): KGHSH, LQKENI. The CDR3 protein is CASSSNRDTEAFF. As DNA, the CDR3 is TGTGCCAGCTCAAGCAACAGGGACACTGAAGCTTTCTTT.

About this clone: An end of the junction differs from the germline gene, which may be a read error. The chain has TRBV7-7 and TRBJ2-1; 7 nucleotides align to TRBD1. This CDR3 region has 13 residues. The V gene's germline CDR1 is SSHAT and CDR2 FNYEAQ (reference sequence). CDR3 coding DNA: TGTGCTAGCAGCTTAGGGACAGCTACTGAGCAGTTCTTC. Its protein product is CASSLGTATEQFF.

The J gene is TRBJ2-7, the V gene TRBV28; TRBD2 aligns across 13 bases. J was trimmed by 0 bases and V by 4 bases; bases with no gene match: 9. CDR1 and CDR2 (germline): MDHEN, SYDVKM. The CDR3 length is 18 residues. CDR3 DNA: TGTGCCAGCAGTTCGACACTAGCGGGGGGGCGCATCTCCTACGAGCAGTACTTC. This translates into CASSSTLAGGRISYEQYF.

This clone was seen at least ten times. The chain has TRBV28 and TRBJ1-2; 9 bases map to TRBD1. Germline trimming cut 6 bases from V and 5 bases from J; bases unmatched to any gene: 13. The CDR3 consists of 16 residues. Germline V gene data show CDR1 as MDHEN and CDR2 as SYDVKM. The CDR3 spells CASSSGTGTQGYGYTF. CDR3 in DNA: TGTGCCAGCAGCTCCGGGACAGGGACCCAAGGGTATGGCTACACCTTC.

This chain joins TRBV3-1 (or the pseudogene TRBV3-2) and TRBJ1-4; possibly TRBD1 for D (5 bases). The V end was cut by 4 bases, the J end by 5 bases, with 14 bases between. Germline V gene lookup returns CDR1 LGHDT and CDR2 YNNKEL (reference sequence). The CDR3 length is 15 residues. The CDR3 reads CASSPGGTGNEKLFF. The CDR3 nucleotides are TGTGCCAGCAGCCCCGGAGGGACTGGGAATGAAAAACTGTTTTTT.

The chain uses TRBV5-1 and TRBJ2-7; TRBD1 aligns across 7 bases. Losses at the gene ends were 4 bases for V and 3 bases for J; bases not matched to a gene: 10. Germline CDR1 reads SGHRS; CDR2 reads YFSETQ. This CDR3 comprises 15 residues. The CDR3 DNA reads as TGCGCCAGCAGCATAAACAGGGGTAGAGACTACGAGCAGTACTTC. Translated, it gives CASSINRGRDYEQYF. Supplemented by reference TRBV5-1 and TRBJ2-7, the full variable domain reads KAGVTQTPRYLIKTRGQQVTLSCSPISGHRSVSWYQQTPGQGLQFLFEYFSETQRNKGNFPGRFSGRQFSNSRSEMNVSTLELGDSALYLCASSINRGRDYEQYFGPGTRLTVT.

V is TRBV3-1 (or the pseudogene TRBV3-2) and J is TRBJ1-1, with D unresolved. Germline-derived CDR1 and CDR2 are LGHDT and YNNKEL (reference sequence). The CDR3 totals 13 residues. Deletions cut 4 bases from V and 5 bases from J, with 11 bases between. CDR3 nucleotides: TGTGCCAGCAGCCTTAATGGAGGGACTGAAGCTTTCTTT. It translates to CASSLNGGTEAFF.

This clone was seen a handful of times. V usage is TRBV10-3 and J usage is TRBJ1-2, with a weak D call TRBD1 (6 bases). The CDR3 is made up of 14 amino acids. CDR1 is ENHRY and CDR2 is SYGVKD in the germline V gene. Deletions cut 8 bases from V and 4 bases from J, with 17 bases between. As DNA, the CDR3 is TGTGCCATCTCTGAGGGGGGGACACGCTATGGCTACACCTTC. The encoded protein is CAISEGGTRYGYTF.

The chain uses TRBV7-2 and TRBJ1-2, with 10 nucleotides matching TRBD1. Germline trimming cut 1 base from V and 4 bases from J; bases unmatched to any gene: 3. Germline assignment: CDR1 SGHTA and CDR2 FQGNSA. This CDR3 spans 15 amino acids. The CDR3 is CASSLEDRGPYGYTF. The CDR3 DNA follows: TGTGCCAGCAGCTTAGAAGACAGGGGGCCCTATGGCTACACCTTC.

The chain has TRBV4-2 and TRBJ2-1; D is perhaps TRBD2 (6 bases). The CDR3 covers 16 residues. CDR1 LGHNA and CDR2 YNFKEQ come from the germline V gene. V was shortened by 1 base and J by 3 bases, with 13 bases between the two germline ends. CDR3 bases: TGTGCCAGCAGCCAAGGATTTGAGACTAGCTACAATGAGCAGTTCTTC. Amino acids: CASSQGFETSYNEQFF.